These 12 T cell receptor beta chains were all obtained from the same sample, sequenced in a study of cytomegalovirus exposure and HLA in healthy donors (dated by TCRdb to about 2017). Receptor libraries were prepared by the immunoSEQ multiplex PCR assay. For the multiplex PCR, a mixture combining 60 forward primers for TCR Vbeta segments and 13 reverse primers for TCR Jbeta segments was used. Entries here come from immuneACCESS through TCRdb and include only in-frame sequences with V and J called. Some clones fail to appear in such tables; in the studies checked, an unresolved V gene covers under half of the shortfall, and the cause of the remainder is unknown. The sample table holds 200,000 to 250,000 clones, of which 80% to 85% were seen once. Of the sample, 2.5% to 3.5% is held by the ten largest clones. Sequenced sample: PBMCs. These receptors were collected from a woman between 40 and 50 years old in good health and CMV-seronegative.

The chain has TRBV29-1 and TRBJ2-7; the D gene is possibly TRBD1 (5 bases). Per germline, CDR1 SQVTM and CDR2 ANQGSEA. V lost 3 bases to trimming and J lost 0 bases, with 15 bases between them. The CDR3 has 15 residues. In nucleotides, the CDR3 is TGCAGCGTTGAGGACCGGACGGACAACTCCTACGAGCAGTACTTC. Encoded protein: CSVEDRTDNSYEQYF.

The CDR3 DNA sequence: TGTGCCAGCAGCTACAGGGGTAACTACGAGCAGTACTTC. It specifies CASSYRGNYEQYF. This rearrangement joins TRBV7-2 to TRBJ2-7, with 7 bases fitting TRBD1. CDR3 length: 13 residues. V lost 4 bases and J lost 3; bases outside the gene matches: 3. From germline, CDR1 is SGHTA and CDR2 FQGNSA.

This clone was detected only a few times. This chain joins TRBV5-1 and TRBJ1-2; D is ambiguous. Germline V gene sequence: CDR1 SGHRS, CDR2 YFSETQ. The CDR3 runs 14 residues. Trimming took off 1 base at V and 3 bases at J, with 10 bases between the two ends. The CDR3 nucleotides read TGCGCCAGCAGCTTGTCTTTACAGCACTATGGCTACACCTTC. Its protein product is CASSLSLQHYGYTF.

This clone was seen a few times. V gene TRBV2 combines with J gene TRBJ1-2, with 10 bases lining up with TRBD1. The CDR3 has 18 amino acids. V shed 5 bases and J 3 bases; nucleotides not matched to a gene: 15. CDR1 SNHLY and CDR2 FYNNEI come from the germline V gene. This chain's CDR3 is CASSPSTLGQGGYYGYTF. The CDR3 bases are TGTGCCAGCAGTCCTTCAACCCTCGGACAGGGGGGTTACTATGGCTACACCTTC.

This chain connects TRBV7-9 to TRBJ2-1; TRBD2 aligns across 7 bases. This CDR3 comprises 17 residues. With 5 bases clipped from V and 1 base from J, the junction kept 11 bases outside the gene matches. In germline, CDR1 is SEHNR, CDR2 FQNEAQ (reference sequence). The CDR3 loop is CASSHGGGSGSYNEQFF. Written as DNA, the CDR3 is TGTGCCAGCAGCCACGGCGGCGGGAGCGGTTCCTACAATGAGCAGTTCTTC.

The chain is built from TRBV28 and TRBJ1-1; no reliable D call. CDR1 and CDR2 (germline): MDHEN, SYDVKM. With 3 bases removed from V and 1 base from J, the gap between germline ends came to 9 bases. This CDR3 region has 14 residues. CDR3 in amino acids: CASSLRQRNTEAFF. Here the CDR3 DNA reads TGTGCCAGCAGTTTGCGACAACGGAACACTGAAGCTTTCTTT. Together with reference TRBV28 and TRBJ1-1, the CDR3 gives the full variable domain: DVKVTQSSRYLVKRTGEKVFLECVQDMDHENMFWYRQDPGLGLRLIYFSYDVKMKEKGDIPEGYSVSREKKERFSLILESASTNQTSMYLCASSLRQRNTEAFFGQGTRLTVV.

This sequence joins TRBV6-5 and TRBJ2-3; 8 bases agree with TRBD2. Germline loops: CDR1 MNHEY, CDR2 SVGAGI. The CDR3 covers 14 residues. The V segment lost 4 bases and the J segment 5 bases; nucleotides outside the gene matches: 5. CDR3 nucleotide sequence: TGTGCCAGCAGTTCCACTAGCGGTCGAGATACGCAGTATTTT. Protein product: CASSSTSGRDTQYF.

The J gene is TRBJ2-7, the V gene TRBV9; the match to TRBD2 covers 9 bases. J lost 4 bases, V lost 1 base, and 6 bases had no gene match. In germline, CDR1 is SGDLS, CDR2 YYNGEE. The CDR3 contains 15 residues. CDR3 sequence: CASSVSAGGVYEQYF. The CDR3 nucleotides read TGTGCCAGCAGCGTAAGTGCGGGAGGGGTATACGAGCAGTACTTC. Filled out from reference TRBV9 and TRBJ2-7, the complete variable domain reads DSGVTQTPKHLITATGQRVTLRCSPRSGDLSVYWYQQSLDQGLQFLIQYYNGEERAKGNILERFSAQQFPDLHSELNLSSLELGDSALYFCASSVSAGGVYEQYFGPGTRLTVT.

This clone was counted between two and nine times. The chain's CDR3 is CASSEVEGTGNFEQYF. In nucleotides, the CDR3 is TGTGCCAGCAGTGAAGTTGAGGGGACTGGCAATTTCGAGCAGTACTTC. The chain carries TRBV6-1 and TRBJ2-5; D may be TRBD2 (6 bases). The DNA end lines up better with TRBJ2-7; the J call may be wrong. The CDR3 has 16 amino acids. In germline, CDR1 is MNHNS, CDR2 SASEGT.

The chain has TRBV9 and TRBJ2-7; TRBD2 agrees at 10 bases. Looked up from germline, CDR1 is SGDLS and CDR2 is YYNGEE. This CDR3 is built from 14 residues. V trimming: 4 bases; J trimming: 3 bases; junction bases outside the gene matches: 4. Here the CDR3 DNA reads TGTGCCAGCAGCCCGGGGACTAGCGACTACGAGCAGTACTTC. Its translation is CASSPGTSDYEQYF.

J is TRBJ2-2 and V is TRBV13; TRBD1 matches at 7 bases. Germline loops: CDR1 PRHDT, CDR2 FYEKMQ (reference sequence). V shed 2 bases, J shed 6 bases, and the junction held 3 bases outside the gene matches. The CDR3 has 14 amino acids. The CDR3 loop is CASSLRGRAGELFF. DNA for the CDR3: TGTGCCAGCAGCTTAAGGGGGCGCGCCGGGGAGCTGTTTTTT.

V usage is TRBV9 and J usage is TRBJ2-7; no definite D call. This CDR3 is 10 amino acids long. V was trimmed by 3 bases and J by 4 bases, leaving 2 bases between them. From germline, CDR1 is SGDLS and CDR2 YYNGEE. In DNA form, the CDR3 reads TGTGCCAGCAGCGCTTACGAGCAGTACTTC. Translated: CASSAYEQYF.